The TCR beta chain described here comes from a study of blood T cell repertoires in COVID-19. In the study overall: The United States, Italy and Spain supplied acute and convalescent COVID-19 samples. PBMCs, B-cell-depleted T cells, or T cells provided the cDNA or gDNA that made up the material.

Trimming at V came to 8 bases and at J to 0 bases, leaving 5 bases not matched to a gene. This CDR3 has 14 amino acids. The germline CDR1 and CDR2 sequences are SEHNR and FQNEAQ (reference sequence). Per the authors' pipeline: Using reference gene primer amplification, nucleated cell counts were estimated. Repertoires were generated with immunoSEQ multiplex PCR, while TCRdb's copy carries only in-frame clones and drops some. That table supplies the V and J calls and clone size; D and trimming were determined from the DNA. The profile shows 180,000 or so clones, 86% of them singletons. Those enrolled, adults aged roughly 18 to 95 years, came from some 23 US areas.

The clonotype comes from a man aged 35-49 years with acute COVID-19. The source material was PBMCs or T cells enriched from blood (not recorded which). This chain connects TRBV7-9 to TRBJ2-7; TRBD2 matches 9 bases. The CDR3 region is CASDLAGSSYEQYF. For the CDR3, the DNA is TGTGCCAGCGACCTAGCGGGGAGCTCCTACGAGCAGTACTTC.